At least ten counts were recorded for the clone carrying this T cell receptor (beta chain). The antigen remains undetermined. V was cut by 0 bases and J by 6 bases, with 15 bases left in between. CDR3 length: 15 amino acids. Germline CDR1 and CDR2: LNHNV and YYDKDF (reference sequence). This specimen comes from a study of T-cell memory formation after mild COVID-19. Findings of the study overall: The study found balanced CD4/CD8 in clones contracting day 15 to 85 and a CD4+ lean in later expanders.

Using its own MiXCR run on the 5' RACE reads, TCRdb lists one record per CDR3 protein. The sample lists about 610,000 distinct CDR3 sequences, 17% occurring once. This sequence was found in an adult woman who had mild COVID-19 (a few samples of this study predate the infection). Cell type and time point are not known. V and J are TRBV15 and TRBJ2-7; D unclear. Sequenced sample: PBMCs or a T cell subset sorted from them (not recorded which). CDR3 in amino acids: CATSRDRGPGFEQYF. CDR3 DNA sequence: TGTGCCACCAGCAGAGATCGAGGACCCGGCTTCGAGCAGTACTTC.